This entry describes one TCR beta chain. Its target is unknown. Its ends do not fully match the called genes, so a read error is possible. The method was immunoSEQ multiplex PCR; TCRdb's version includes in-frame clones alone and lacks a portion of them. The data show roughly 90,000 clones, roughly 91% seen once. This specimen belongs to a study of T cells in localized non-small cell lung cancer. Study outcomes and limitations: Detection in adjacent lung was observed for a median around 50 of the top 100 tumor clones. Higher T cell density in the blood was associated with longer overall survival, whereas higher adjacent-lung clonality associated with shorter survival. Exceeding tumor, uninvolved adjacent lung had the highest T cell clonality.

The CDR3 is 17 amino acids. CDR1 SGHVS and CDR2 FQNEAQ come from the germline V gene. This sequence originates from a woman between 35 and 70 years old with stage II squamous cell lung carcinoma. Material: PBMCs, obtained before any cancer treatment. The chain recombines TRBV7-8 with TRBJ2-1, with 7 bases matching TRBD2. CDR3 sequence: CASSADPSGRSSNEQFF. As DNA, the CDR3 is TGTGCCAGCAGCGCGGACCCTAGCGGCCGGTCCTCCAATGAGCAGTTCTTC.